The 32 T cell receptor beta chains below all came from one sample that was sequenced in a study of vaccination and CD4 T cells after COVID-19. The Oncomine TCR Beta short-read assay was what sequenced the DNA obtained from cultured CD4+ T cells. TCRdb analysed the PCR reads with MiXCR anew, one entry per CDR3 protein. The profile shows roughly 23,000 distinct CDR3 sequences, 67% of them singletons. Treatment indicated: roughly 10-day PBMC culture with coronavirus spike peptide pools or control peptides (ViraFEST assay). For these receptors, no antigen is known. The sequenced sample was CD4+ T cells from blood, cultured in vitro, obtained after SARS-CoV-2 vaccination. Every receptor here comes from a human donor who received a COVID-19 vaccine.

V usage is TRBV7-9 and J usage is TRBJ2-2; tentatively, D is TRBD1 or TRBD2 (5 bases each). The CDR3 consists of 14 residues. V lost 6 bases to trimming and J lost 1 base, with 9 bases between them. Germline V lookup: CDR1 SEHNR, CDR2 FQNEAQ (reference sequence). The CDR3 DNA follows: TGTGCCAGCAGAGGGACGGTGAACACCGGGGAGCTGTTTTTT. This translates into CASRGTVNTGELFF.

This clonotype was counted once. The rearrangement links TRBV2 to TRBJ1-2, with D maybe TRBD1 (6 bases). Germline V gene lookup returns CDR1 SNHLY and CDR2 FYNNEI. Trimming shortened V by 6 bases and J by 0 bases, and 14 bases separated the two germline ends. The CDR3 has 15 residues. In nucleotides, the CDR3 is TGTGCCAGCAGGTCCACAGGGAAAGCTAACTATGGCTACACCTTC. It codes for CASRSTGKANYGYTF.

The gene calls are TRBV24-1 and TRBJ1-5; 10 bases agree with TRBD1. Germline V gene lookup returns CDR1 KGHDR and CDR2 SFDVKD. V trimming: 4 bases; J trimming: 2 bases; junction bases outside the gene matches: 4. This CDR3 region has 16 residues. CDR3 in DNA: TGTGCCACCAGTGACTCCGGACAGGGGGGCAATCAGCCCCAGCATTTT. Its translation: CATSDSGQGGNQPQHF.

The chain carries TRBV7-9 and TRBJ1-2; the match to TRBD1 covers 8 bases. This CDR3 has 14 residues. The germline V gene has CDR1 SEHNR and CDR2 FQNEAQ (reference sequence). V shed 4 bases, J shed 4 bases, and the junction held 5 bases outside the gene matches. This CDR3 is CASSSRTGSYGYTF. CDR3 coding DNA: TGTGCCAGCAGCTCTCGGACAGGGTCCTATGGCTACACCTTC.

The CDR3: CASSFEGVGSPLHF. CDR3 bases: TGTGCCAGCAGCTTTGAGGGGGTAGGGTCACCCCTCCACTTT. The V gene is TRBV11-3, the J gene TRBJ1-6; possible D gene TRBD1, 6 bases. Germline V lookup: CDR1 SGHNT, CDR2 YENEEA. The CDR3 is 14 residues long. V dropped 3 bases and J dropped 10 bases, with 13 bases sitting between them.

The chain recombines TRBV5-1 with TRBJ1-2; 8 nucleotides match TRBD1. CDR3 length: 15 residues. Germline V gives CDR1 SGHRS, CDR2 YFSETQ. After removal of 5 bases from V and 4 bases from J, the junction contained 10 bases not matched to a gene. For the CDR3, the DNA is TGCGCCAGCAGACAGAGACAGGGGCGAGGCTATGGCTACACCTTC. Encoded protein: CASRQRQGRGYGYTF. Full variable domain (rest looked up from reference TRBV5-1 and TRBJ1-2): KAGVTQTPRYLIKTRGQQVTLSCSPISGHRSVSWYQQTPGQGLQFLFEYFSETQRNKGNFPGRFSGRQFSNSRSEMNVSTLELGDSALYLCASRQRQGRGYGYTFGSGTRLTVV.

This clonotype was observed a few times. J is TRBJ1-1 and V is TRBV14; the D is unclear. This CDR3 has 12 amino acids. Trimming pared 4 bases from V and 2 bases from J, leaving 5 bases between. CDR1 is SGHDN and CDR2 is FVKESK in the germline V gene. The CDR3 coding sequence is TGTGCCAGCAGCCCGGTAAACACTGAAGCTTTCTTT. As protein: CASSPVNTEAFF.

Note on this clonotype: The junction differs from germline at one of its ends, possibly a read error. The genes are TRBV5-3 and TRBJ1-1; D ambiguous. TRBV5-3 is marked as an open reading frame, function uncertain. This CDR3 contains 14 residues. The CDR3 bases are TGTGCCAGCAGCTTTCGGTACCGAGGCACTGAAGCTTTCTTT. Translated, it gives CASSFRYRGTEAFF.

The chain couples TRBV11-3 to TRBJ1-1, with 9 bases that match TRBD1. The germline V gene encodes CDR1 SGHNT and CDR2 YENEEA. J was trimmed by 8 bases and V by 5 bases; bases with no gene match: 6. CDR3 size: 13 residues. The CDR3: CASSRGQGGEAFF. The CDR3, as DNA: TGTGCCAGCAGCAGGGGACAGGGTGGGGAAGCTTTCTTT. Full variable domain (outside the CDR3, taken from reference TRBV11-3 and TRBJ1-1): EAGVVQSPRYKIIEKKQPVAFWCNPISGHNTLYWYLQNLGQGPELLIRYENEEAVDDSQLPKDRFSAERLKGVDSTLKIQPAELGDSAVYLCASSRGQGGEAFFGQGTRLTVV.

This clonotype occurred a few times. V and J are TRBV25-1 and TRBJ2-7; 15 nucleotides agree with TRBD2. Germline-derived CDR1 and CDR2 are MGHDK and SYGVNS. The V gene end was trimmed by 7 bases and the J gene end by 9 bases; junction bases not matched to a gene: 10. This CDR3 spans 15 amino acids. The CDR3 reads CASTPAGLAGGGQYF. The CDR3 DNA reads as TGTGCCAGCACTCCCGCGGGACTAGCGGGGGGCGGGCAGTACTTC.

The rearrangement uses TRBV6-5 and TRBJ1-1, with D perhaps TRBD1 (6 bases). The CDR3 is 15 residues long. Trimming took 2 bases from V and 2 from J, leaving 12 bases between them. CDR1 and CDR2 from the germline V gene are MNHEY and SVGAGI. CDR3 nucleotide sequence: TGTGCCAGCAGTTACAGGGGGACATCTAACACTGAAGCTTTCTTT. As protein: CASSYRGTSNTEAFF.

The chain has TRBV10-1 and TRBJ2-2; D perhaps matches TRBD1 (5 bases). The CDR3 consists of 12 residues. Trimming took off 6 bases at V and 5 bases at J, with 7 bases between the two ends. CDR1 and CDR2 from the germline V gene are WNHNN and SYGVQD (reference sequence). The CDR3 nucleotides read TGCGCCAGCAGCCAGGGAACCGGGGAGCTGTTTTTT. It specifies CASSQGTGELFF.

The chain is built from TRBV10-3 and TRBJ1-1; TRBD1 agrees at 11 bases. Germline CDR1 reads ENHRY; CDR2 reads SYGVKD. CDR3 size: 14 residues. The V segment lost 10 bases and the J segment 6 bases; nucleotides outside the gene matches: 10. This CDR3 is CASFWTGGLAEAFF. The CDR3 region has the DNA TGTGCCAGCTTTTGGACAGGGGGCTTGGCTGAAGCTTTCTTT.

In the case of this clonotype: One end of the junction is discordant with germline, which a read error may explain. This rearrangement joins TRBV6-1 to TRBJ2-2; D might be TRBD2 (5 bases). Germline CDR1 reads MNHNS; CDR2 reads SASEGT. The CDR3 spans 14 residues. The DNA for the CDR3 is TGTGCCAGCATTGAGACCACAAACACCGGGGAGCTATTTTTT. Residues: CASIETTNTGELFF.

The chain joins TRBV30 to TRBJ2-5; 16 bases are shared with TRBD2. The V segment lost 5 bases and the J segment 5 bases; nucleotides outside the gene matches: 8. From germline, CDR1 is GTSNPN and CDR2 SVGIG (reference sequence). The CDR3 has 16 residues. The DNA of the CDR3 is TGTGCCTGGGGAGACCCGGGACTAGCGGGGGGGGAGACCCAGTACTTC. Translated, it gives CAWGDPGLAGGETQYF.

This clonotype was seen more than once but under ten times. The chain has TRBV20-1 and TRBJ1-5; D gene uncertain. Between the trimmed V and J ends, which lost 2 bases and 3 bases, there was a span of 8 bases. CDR1 DFQATT and CDR2 SNEGSKA come from the germline V gene (reference sequence). CDR3 length: 13 residues. Here the CDR3 reads CSARRVLNQPQHF. In DNA form, the CDR3 reads TGCAGTGCTAGACGGGTACTCAATCAGCCCCAGCATTTT.

CDR3 DNA: TGCAGTGCTAGACGGAGCTATGGCTACACCTTC. This translates into CSARRSYGYTF. The chain combines TRBV20-1 with TRBJ1-2; D not resolved. Trimming left V 2 bases short and J 4 bases short, with 5 bases between. The germline V gene has CDR1 DFQATT and CDR2 SNEGSKA (reference sequence). CDR3 length: 11 amino acids.

This clonotype was detected only a few times. The genes are TRBV30 and TRBJ2-1, with D tentatively TRBD1 or TRBD2 (7 bases each). The CDR3 has 17 amino acids. Germline V gene data show CDR1 as GTSNPN and CDR2 as SVGIG (reference sequence). Trimming took off 0 bases at V and 6 bases at J, with 21 bases between the two ends. CDR3 coding DNA: TGTGCCTGGAGTGTAGGGTCAGGGGGGGGGCCCCTCAATGAGCAGTTCTTC. As protein: CAWSVGSGGGPLNEQFF.

The rearrangement links TRBV19 to TRBJ1-5; possibly TRBD1 for D (6 bases). V was shortened by 6 bases and J by 5 bases, with 17 bases between the two germline ends. The CDR3 is made up of 15 amino acids. The germline V gene encodes CDR1 LNHDA and CDR2 SQIVND (reference sequence). The CDR3 coding sequence is TGTGCCAGTAGCCCCAACAGGGTGACCTATCAGCCCCAGCATTTT. It specifies CASSPNRVTYQPQHF.

V usage is TRBV7-2 and J usage is TRBJ2-3, with 9 bases lining up with TRBD2. The CDR3 length is 14 residues. J lost 2 bases, V lost 7 bases, and 4 bases had no gene match. Per the germline V gene, CDR1 is SGHTA and CDR2 is FQGNSA. Written as DNA, the CDR3 is TGTGCCAGCATGCGGGGGGGAAACACAGATACGCAGTATTTT. Residues: CASMRGGNTDTQYF.

This clonotype showed up just once. The rearrangement links TRBV6-1 to TRBJ2-1; 11 bases are a match to TRBD2. The CDR3 is 14 amino acids. Germline trimming cut 6 bases from V and 6 bases from J; bases unmatched to any gene: 4. Germline values: CDR1 MNHNS, CDR2 SASEGT. For the CDR3, the DNA is TGTGCCAGCAGGAATAGCGGGGGGGCCAATGAGCAGTTCTTC. Protein sequence: CASRNSGGANEQFF.

The rearrangement links TRBV6-1 to TRBJ1-2; D uncertain. The CDR3 extends over 12 amino acids. Trimming pared 6 bases from V and 10 bases from J, leaving 15 bases between. CDR1 and CDR2 (germline): MNHNS, SASEGT. The CDR3 nucleotides are TGTGCCAGCAGCCCCCATTTCCGATACTACACCTTC. Its translation: CASSPHFRYYTF.

The rearrangement joins TRBV6-1 to TRBJ1-1, with D tentatively TRBD1 (6 bases). Trimming removed 6 bases from V and 0 bases from J, with 11 bases in between. This CDR3 contains 14 residues. In germline, CDR1 is MNHNS, CDR2 SASEGT. The CDR3 DNA follows: TGTGCCAGCAGGGGCAGGGGCATGAACACTGAAGCTTTCTTT. This encodes CASRGRGMNTEAFF.

V usage is TRBV2 and J usage is TRBJ1-1; TRBD1 is a possible D gene (6 bases). The germline V gene encodes CDR1 SNHLY and CDR2 FYNNEI. V was trimmed by 1 base and J by 1 base, leaving 10 bases between them. CDR3 length: 15 amino acids. Here the CDR3 reads CASSEGTGRNTEAFF. The DNA for the CDR3 is TGTGCCAGCAGTGAAGGAACAGGGCGGAACACTGAAGCTTTCTTT.

This clonotype was found once. The gene calls are TRBV19 and TRBJ2-1; no clear D gene. Looked up from germline, CDR1 is LNHDA and CDR2 is SQIVND (reference sequence). The CDR3 totals 15 residues. Trimming stripped 3 bases from V and 2 bases from J, with 11 bases between. The CDR3 loop is CASSISRQAYNEQFF. The CDR3 DNA reads TGTGCCAGTAGTATCTCCAGACAAGCCTACAATGAGCAGTTCTTC.

The genes are TRBV20-1 and TRBJ2-7; the match to TRBD2 covers 12 bases. This CDR3 has 12 residues. The V gene end was trimmed by 4 bases and the J gene end by 7 bases; junction bases not matched to a gene: 2. Germline V gives CDR1 DFQATT, CDR2 SNEGSKA (reference sequence). CDR3 in amino acids: CSATTSGGEQYF. CDR3 DNA: TGCAGTGCTACGACTAGCGGGGGAGAGCAGTACTTC.

The chain carries TRBV6-1 and TRBJ1-2, with a possible D match to TRBD1 (5 bases). The CDR3 spans 14 residues. Per germline, CDR1 MNHNS and CDR2 SASEGT. Deletions cut 7 bases from V and 6 bases from J, with 18 bases between. CDR3 protein: CASKHRRVENGYTF. The CDR3 DNA follows: TGTGCCAGCAAGCACAGGAGGGTTGAGAATGGCTACACCTTC.

The gene calls are TRBV2 and TRBJ2-2; 7 bases are shared with TRBD1. J gave up 0 bases and V 1 base, and 5 bases lay outside the gene matches. This CDR3 is 17 amino acids long. Germline CDR1 SNHLY, CDR2 FYNNEI. The CDR3 reads CASSEVGQYANTGELFF. The CDR3 DNA follows: TGTGCCAGCAGTGAAGTGGGACAGTACGCGAACACCGGGGAGCTGTTTTTT.

CDR3 loop: CASSTPGQGHYGYTF. CDR3 sequence (DNA): TGTGCCAGTAGTACCCCGGGACAGGGGCACTATGGCTACACCTTC. The V and J genes are TRBV19 and TRBJ1-2; 10 nucleotides line up with TRBD1. Germline CDR1 LNHDA, CDR2 SQIVND (reference sequence). This CDR3 is built from 15 residues. V gave up 4 bases and J gave up 3 bases; unmatched junction bases: 5.

The V and J genes are TRBV4-1 and TRBJ2-3; 8 bases are shared with TRBD2. CDR1 MGHRA and CDR2 YSYEKL come from the germline V gene. The CDR3 extends over 18 amino acids. J gave up 0 bases and V 4 bases, and 12 bases lay outside the gene matches. The CDR3 reads CASSRQAGVPPSTDTQYF. The CDR3 nucleotides are TGCGCCAGCAGCCGGCAAGCGGGGGTTCCTCCTAGCACAGATACGCAGTATTTT.

This clonotype was observed a handful of times. The chain recombines TRBV6-1 with TRBJ1-6; possibly TRBD1 for D (5 bases). The CDR3 totals 13 residues. Trimming pared 2 bases from V and 9 bases from J, leaving 8 bases between. Germline V gene sequence: CDR1 MNHNS, CDR2 SASEGT. In DNA, the CDR3 is TGTGCCAGCAGTGAATTGCAGGGTTCACCCCTCCACTTT. Protein product: CASSELQGSPLHF.

This rearrangement joins TRBV5-1 to TRBJ1-1, with D possibly matching TRBD1 (5 bases). This CDR3 has 14 amino acids. Germline V gives CDR1 SGHRS, CDR2 YFSETQ. V was clipped by 4 bases and J by 0 bases, with 10 bases between them. Written as DNA, the CDR3 is TGCGCCAGCAGCAGGGACGGCATGAACACTGAAGCTTTCTTT. Residues: CASSRDGMNTEAFF. The whole variable domain, filled in from reference TRBV5-1 and TRBJ1-1, reads KAGVTQTPRYLIKTRGQQVTLSCSPISGHRSVSWYQQTPGQGLQFLFEYFSETQRNKGNFPGRFSGRQFSNSRSEMNVSTLELGDSALYLCASSRDGMNTEAFFGQGTRLTVV.